This T cell receptor beta chain was documented in a study of cytomegalovirus exposure and HLA in healthy donors. This clone was seen only once. The repertoire was sequenced with immunoSEQ multiplex PCR; TCRdb's copy has only in-frame clones and lacks some. The sample gives 100,000 to 150,000 clones, 85% to 90% of which show up once; more than 0.95% is in the top ten. The TCR was taken from a woman between 18 and 29 years old in good health and CMV-seronegative. Sequencing was carried out using PBMCs.

The CDR3 reads CASRGRDYGYTF. CDR3 nucleotide sequence: TGTGCCAGTAGAGGGCGGGACTATGGCTACACCTTC. The chain uses TRBV19 and TRBJ1-2, with unresolved D. Trimming removed 6 bases at V and 3 bases at J, with 8 bases between. The germline V gene has CDR1 LNHDA and CDR2 SQIVND (reference sequence). The CDR3 is 12 amino acids.